This T cell receptor (beta chain) was recovered during a study of cytomegalovirus exposure and HLA in healthy donors. The PCR used 60 Vbeta and 13 Jbeta primers. The method was immunoSEQ multiplex PCR; TCRdb's version includes in-frame clones alone and lacks a portion of them. This repertoire shows 170,000 or so clones, roughly 78% found once; its top ten account for around 0.74%. With regard to this clone: The sample has other DNA sequences that encode this CDR3 too.

V was pared by 2 bases and J by 0 bases, with 7 bases between. Germline V gene data show CDR1 as KGHSH and CDR2 as LQKENI. The CDR3 loop spans 14 amino acids. The clonotype originates from a woman in her thirties or forties in good health and CMV-seronegative. Sequencing input: PBMCs. The chain carries TRBV18 and TRBJ1-1; D is uncertain. The DNA for the CDR3 is TGTGCCAGCTCACCATCCGGGTTGAACACTGAAGCTTTCTTT. It yields the protein CASSPSGLNTEAFF.